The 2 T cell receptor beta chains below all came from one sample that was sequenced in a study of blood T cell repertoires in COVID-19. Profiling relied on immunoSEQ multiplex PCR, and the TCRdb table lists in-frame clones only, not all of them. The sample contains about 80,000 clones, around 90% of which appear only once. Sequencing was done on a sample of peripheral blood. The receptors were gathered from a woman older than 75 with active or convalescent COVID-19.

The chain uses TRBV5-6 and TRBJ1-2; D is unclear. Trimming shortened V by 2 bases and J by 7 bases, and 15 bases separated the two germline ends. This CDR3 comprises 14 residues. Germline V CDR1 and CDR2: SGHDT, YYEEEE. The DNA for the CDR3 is TGTGCCAGCAGCTTCAAGATTCGAAGCGGTGGCTACACCTTC. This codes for CASSFKIRSGGYTF.

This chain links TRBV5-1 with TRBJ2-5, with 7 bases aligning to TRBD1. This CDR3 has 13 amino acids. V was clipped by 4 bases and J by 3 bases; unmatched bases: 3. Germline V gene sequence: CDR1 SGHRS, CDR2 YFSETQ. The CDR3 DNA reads TGCGCCAGCAGCAAAGGGACAGAAGAGACCCAGTACTTC. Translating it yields CASSKGTEETQYF.